This entry lists 5 T cell receptor beta chains sequenced from one sample in a study of CD8 T cells in ankylosing spondylitis (dated by TCRdb to the late 2010s). Libraries were built with 5' RACE. The data were produced on an Illumina HiSeq 2500. In TCRdb, the public reads were trimmed at Q25 with fastp and aligned with MiXCR, with productive beta chains retained. Entries are consolidated by CDR3 protein sequence, retaining the most common genes and DNA. The sample profile shows about 200,000 distinct CDR3 sequences; more than 10% of them were found once. The ten largest clones take up 16% of the sample. Sequencing was carried out using blood, either unsorted or a sorted T cell fraction (not recorded which). Receptors were obtained from a male donor with ankylosing spondylitis or in good health (not recorded which).

This clonotype came up a few times. This chain links TRBV3-1 with TRBJ2-7; 7 positions match TRBD2. CDR1 is LGHDT, CDR2 YNNKEL, per germline (reference sequence). This CDR3 has 15 residues. The V and J ends lost 0 bases and 1 base, in that order; junction bases with no gene match: 3. CDR3 bases: TGTGCCAGCAGCCAAGAATGGGAGGGGTCCTACGAGCAGTACTTC. As protein: CASSQEWEGSYEQYF.

The V gene is TRBV18, the J gene TRBJ2-7; no firm D call. Germline V gene lookup returns CDR1 KGHSH and CDR2 LQKENI. This CDR3 spans 15 amino acids. V was clipped by 3 bases and J by 2 bases, with 14 bases between them. The CDR3 coding sequence is TGTGCCAGCTCACCTACCACCGGTAGCCCCTACGAGCAGTACTTC. It specifies CASSPTTGSPYEQYF.

This clonotype was observed a few times. The rearrangement joins TRBV15 to TRBJ2-7; D tentatively fits TRBD1 or TRBD2 (5 bases each). V lost 5 bases and J 2 bases, leaving 13 bases between the germline ends. This CDR3 spans 14 amino acids. Germline V gene data show CDR1 as LNHNV and CDR2 as YYDKDF (reference sequence). The CDR3 bases are TGTGCCACCAGCCCCCGGGACGGAGCCTACGAGCAGTACTTC. It is translated as CATSPRDGAYEQYF.

This clonotype was recorded a few times. J is TRBJ2-7 and V is TRBV29-1, with D tentatively TRBD1 or TRBD2 (5 bases each). V was clipped by 5 bases and J by 2 bases, with 16 bases between them. Per germline, CDR1 SQVTM and CDR2 ANQGSEA. CDR3 length: 14 amino acids. The DNA for the CDR3 is TGCAGCGTTATGGGAAGGGACGGAGCCTACGAGCAGTACTTC. Translation: CSVMGRDGAYEQYF.

The sample holds a few counts of this clonotype. The rearrangement links TRBV5-6 to TRBJ2-1; D gene ambiguous. V was shortened by 2 bases and J by 7 bases, with 7 bases between the two germline ends. The CDR3 spans 12 residues. CDR1 is SGHDT, CDR2 YYEEEE, per germline. CDR3: CASSFRWNEQFF. In DNA form, the CDR3 reads TGTGCCAGCAGCTTTAGGTGGAATGAGCAGTTCTTC.